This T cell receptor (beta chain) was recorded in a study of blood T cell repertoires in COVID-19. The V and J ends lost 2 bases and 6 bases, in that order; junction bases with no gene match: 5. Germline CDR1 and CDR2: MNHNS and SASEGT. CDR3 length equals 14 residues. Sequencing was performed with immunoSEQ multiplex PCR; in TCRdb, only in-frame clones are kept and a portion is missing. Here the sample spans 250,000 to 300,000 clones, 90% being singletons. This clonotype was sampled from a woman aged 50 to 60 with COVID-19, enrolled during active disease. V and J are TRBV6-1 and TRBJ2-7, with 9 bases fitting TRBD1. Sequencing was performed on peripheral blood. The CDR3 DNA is TGTGCCAGCAGTGAATCGGGACAGGGTTCCGAGCAGTACTTC. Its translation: CASSESGQGSEQYF.